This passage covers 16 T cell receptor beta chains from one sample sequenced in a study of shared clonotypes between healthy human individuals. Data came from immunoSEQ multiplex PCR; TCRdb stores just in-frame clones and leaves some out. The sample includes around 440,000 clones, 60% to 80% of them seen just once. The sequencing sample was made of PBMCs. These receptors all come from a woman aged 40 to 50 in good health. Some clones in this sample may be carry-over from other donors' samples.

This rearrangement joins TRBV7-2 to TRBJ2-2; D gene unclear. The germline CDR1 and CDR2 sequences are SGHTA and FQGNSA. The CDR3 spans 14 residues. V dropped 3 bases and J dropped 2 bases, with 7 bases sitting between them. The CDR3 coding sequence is TGTGCCAGCAGCTTTAACGCTAACACCGGGGAGCTGTTTTTT. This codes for CASSFNANTGELFF.

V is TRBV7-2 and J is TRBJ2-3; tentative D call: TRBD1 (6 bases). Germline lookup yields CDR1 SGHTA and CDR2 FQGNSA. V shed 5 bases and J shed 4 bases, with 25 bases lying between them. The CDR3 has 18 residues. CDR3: CASSVGTGRLARPDTQYF. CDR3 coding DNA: TGTGCCAGCAGCGTCGGAACAGGGCGACTTGCGCGTCCAGATACGCAGTATTTT.

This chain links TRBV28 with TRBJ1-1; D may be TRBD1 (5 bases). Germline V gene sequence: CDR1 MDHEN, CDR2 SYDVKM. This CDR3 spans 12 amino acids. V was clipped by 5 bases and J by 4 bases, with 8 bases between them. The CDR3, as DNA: TGTGCCAGCAGTCCTGGGGGCACTGAAGCTTTCTTT. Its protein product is CASSPGGTEAFF.

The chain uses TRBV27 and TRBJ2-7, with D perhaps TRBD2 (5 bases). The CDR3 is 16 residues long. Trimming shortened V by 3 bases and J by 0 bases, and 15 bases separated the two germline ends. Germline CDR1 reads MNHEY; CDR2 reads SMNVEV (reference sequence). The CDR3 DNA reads TGTGCCAGCAGTTTCGGAAGAGGACGGGGCTCCTACGAGCAGTACTTC. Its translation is CASSFGRGRGSYEQYF.

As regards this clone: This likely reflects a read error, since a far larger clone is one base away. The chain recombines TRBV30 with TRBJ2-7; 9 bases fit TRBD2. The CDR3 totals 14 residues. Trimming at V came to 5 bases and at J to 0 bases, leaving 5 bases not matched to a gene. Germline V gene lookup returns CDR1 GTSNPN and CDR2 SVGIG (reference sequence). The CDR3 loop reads CAWRRAGGSYEQYF. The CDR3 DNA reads TGTGCCTGGCGAAGAGCGGGAGGCTCCTACGAGCAGTACTTC.

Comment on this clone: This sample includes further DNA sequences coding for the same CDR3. CDR3 sequence: CASSLAGGNEQFF. CDR3 coding DNA: TGTGCCAGCAGCTTAGCAGGGGGCAATGAGCAGTTCTTC. The chain links TRBV7-9 to TRBJ2-1; perhaps TRBD1 as D (6 bases). The V end lost 0 bases, the J end lost 6 bases, and 6 bases lay between the germline ends. CDR3 size: 13 residues. From germline, CDR1 is SEHNR and CDR2 FQNEAQ (reference sequence).

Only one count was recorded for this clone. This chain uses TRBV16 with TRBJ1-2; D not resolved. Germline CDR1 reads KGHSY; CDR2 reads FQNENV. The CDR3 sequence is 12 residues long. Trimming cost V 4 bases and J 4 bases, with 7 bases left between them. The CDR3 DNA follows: TGTGCCAGCAGCCTCTACAGCTATGGCTACACCTTC. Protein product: CASSLYSYGYTF.

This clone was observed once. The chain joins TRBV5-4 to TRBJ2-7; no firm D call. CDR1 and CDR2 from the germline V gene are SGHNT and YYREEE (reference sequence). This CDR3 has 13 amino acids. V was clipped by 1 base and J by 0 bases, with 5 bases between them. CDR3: CASSLPLSYEQYF. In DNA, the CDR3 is TGTGCCAGCAGCTTGCCCCTCTCCTACGAGCAGTACTTC.

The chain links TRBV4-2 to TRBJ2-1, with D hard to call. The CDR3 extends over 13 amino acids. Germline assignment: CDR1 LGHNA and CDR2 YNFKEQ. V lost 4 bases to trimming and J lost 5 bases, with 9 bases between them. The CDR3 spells CASSPPTDNEQFF. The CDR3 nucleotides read TGTGCCAGCAGCCCGCCAACAGACAATGAGCAGTTCTTC.

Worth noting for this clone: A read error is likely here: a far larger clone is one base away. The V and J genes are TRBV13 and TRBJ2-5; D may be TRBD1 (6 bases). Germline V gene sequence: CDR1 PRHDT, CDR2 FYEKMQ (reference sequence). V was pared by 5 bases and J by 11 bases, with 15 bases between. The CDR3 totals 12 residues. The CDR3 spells CASSPQGLEQYF. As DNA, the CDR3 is TGTGCCAGCAGCCCCCAGGGGTTAGAGCAGTACTTC.

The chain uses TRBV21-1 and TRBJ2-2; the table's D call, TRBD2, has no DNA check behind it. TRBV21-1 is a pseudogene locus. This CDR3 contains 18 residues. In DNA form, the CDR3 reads TGTGACACAGCAACTTCTGGGACTAGCGGGGAGAACACCGGGGAGCTGTTTTTT. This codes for CDTATSGTSGENTGELFF.

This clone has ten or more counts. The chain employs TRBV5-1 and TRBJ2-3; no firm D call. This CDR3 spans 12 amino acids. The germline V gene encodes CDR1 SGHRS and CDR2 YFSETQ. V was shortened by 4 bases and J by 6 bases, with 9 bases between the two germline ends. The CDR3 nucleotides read TGCGCCAGCAGCGCCTCTAGGGATACGCAGTATTTT. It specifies CASSASRDTQYF.

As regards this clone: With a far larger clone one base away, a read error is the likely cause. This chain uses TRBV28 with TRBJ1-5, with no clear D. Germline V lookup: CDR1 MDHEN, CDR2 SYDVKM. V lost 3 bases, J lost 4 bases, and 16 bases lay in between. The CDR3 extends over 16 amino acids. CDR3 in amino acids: CASSLASRIPNQPQHF. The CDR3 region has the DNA TGTGCCAGCAGTTTGGCCAGCCGCATCCCAAATCAGCCCCAGCATTTT.

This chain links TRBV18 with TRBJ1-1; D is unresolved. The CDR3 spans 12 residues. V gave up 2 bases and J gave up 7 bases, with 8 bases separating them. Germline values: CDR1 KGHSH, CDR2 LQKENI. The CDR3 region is CASSPVADEAFF. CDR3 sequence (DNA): TGTGCCAGCTCACCAGTCGCGGATGAAGCTTTCTTT.

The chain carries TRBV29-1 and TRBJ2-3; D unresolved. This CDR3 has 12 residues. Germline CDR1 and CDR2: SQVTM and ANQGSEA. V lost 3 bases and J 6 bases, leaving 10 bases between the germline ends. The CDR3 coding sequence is TGCAGCGTTGACCAGCTTCGGGATACGCAGTATTTT. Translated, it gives CSVDQLRDTQYF.

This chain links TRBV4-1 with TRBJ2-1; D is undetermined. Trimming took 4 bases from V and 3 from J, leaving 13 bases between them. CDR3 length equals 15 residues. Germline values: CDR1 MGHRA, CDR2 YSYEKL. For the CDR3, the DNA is TGCGCCAGCAGCCCAGGTAGGGCCGACTACAATGAGCAGTTCTTC. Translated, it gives CASSPGRADYNEQFF.